The rows below give T cell receptor beta chains drawn from one sample of a study of PD-1 blockade in classical Hodgkin lymphoma. Only in-frame clones appear in the TCRdb table, and some are missing; sequencing was by immunoSEQ multiplex PCR. The data contain 32,000 or so clones, 70% to 90% of them seen just once; the ten biggest clones take up 0.4% to 0.5%. Sequencing was performed on CD4+ T cells from blood, taken before the fourth cycle of nivolumab. The source of these receptors is a human donor with classical Hodgkin lymphoma. Each CDR3 is given with its conserved first and last residue.

j_gene,v_gene,CDR3aa
TRBJ2-7,TRBV18,CASSGGSAYEQYF
TRBJ1-1,TRBV18,CASSPLTRRGHTEAFF
TRBJ2-5,TRBV9,CASSVSSSGGGIGETQYF
TRBJ2-2,TRBV7-9,CASTHGGTGELFF
TRBJ2-1,TRBV4-2,CASSQTPGQGYNEQFF
TRBJ1-1,TRBV6-5,CASSTTRGGTEAFF
TRBJ2-3,TRBV29-1,CSVGWVLTDTQYF
TRBJ1-1,TRBV6-5,CASSRPNTEAFF
TRBJ1-2,TRBV7-6,CASSPTGEGGYTF
TRBJ2-7,TRBV6-5,CASSYSGSGNNEQYF
TRBJ1-1,TRBV5-4,CASSLPGANTEAFF
TRBJ2-2,TRBV7-3,CASSPSGATGELFF
TRBJ1-6,TRBV7-9,CASSLAGQGPGSPLHF
TRBJ2-1,TRBV30,CAWSHGPSYNEQFF
TRBJ2-5,TRBV7-3,CASSLNGEETQYF
TRBJ1-6,TRBV28,CASSLSSQTSNSPLHF
TRBJ1-2,TRBV27,CASSFVTSGLYGYTF
TRBJ2-3,TRBV7-7,CASSSDSTDTQYF
TRBJ2-7,TRBV28,CASSSDRAEQYF
TRBJ1-1,TRBV10-2,CASGGQGALTEAFF
TRBJ1-1,TRBV7-3,CASSLKRNTEAFF
TRBJ2-7,TRBV19,CASSIGSGGKDYEQYF
TRBJ1-6,TRBV7-2,CASSRSTGANSPLHF
TRBJ2-3,TRBV6-5,CASRDSNTDTQYF